The clone carrying this T cell receptor (beta chain) was detected many times. The data belong to a study of breast tumors, draining lymph nodes, adjacent tissues. A single record per CDR3 protein comes from TCRdb applying MiXCR to the multiplex PCR reads. The profile shows about 20,000 distinct CDR3 sequences, around two fifths of them singletons. The sample comprised breast tumor tissue. The clonotype was recovered from a female donor with breast cancer. Some clones in this sample may be carry-over from other donors' samples.

The CDR3 DNA reads as TGCAGTGCTAGAGAGGACAGGGGGACAGGAGATACGCAGTATTTT. It codes for CSAREDRGTGDTQYF. The genes are TRBV20-1 and TRBJ2-3, with 10 bases lining up with TRBD1. The CDR3 length is 15 residues. Germline CDR1 and CDR2: DFQATT and SNEGSKA (reference sequence). Trimming cost V 0 bases and J 5 bases; bases outside gene matches: 5.